The 5 T cell receptor beta chains below were found in one sample sequenced in a study of Ad26.COV2.S vaccination and SARS-CoV-2 variants. Stated treatment: around 19 received Ad26.COV2.S at low or high dose, single or two shots; roughly 5 received placebo; per-sample allocation not given. Sample collection was performed on day 63 after the first vaccine or placebo injection. Profiled with immunoSEQ multiplex PCR; TCRdb holds only in-frame clones, not every one. This sample has 350,000 to 500,000 clones; about 90% occur once, and the top ten carry roughly 3.9%. Sequences were derived from peripheral blood, sampled in a trial of Ad26.COV2.S vaccine versus placebo. The receptor source for this set is a person between 18 and 59 years old who received the Ad26.COV2.S COVID-19 vaccine or a placebo.

Points on this clone: The junction differs from germline at one of its ends, possibly a read error. This chain joins TRBV28 and TRBJ2-2; D ambiguous. This CDR3 is 12 amino acids long. Germline lookup yields CDR1 MDHEN and CDR2 SYDVKM. CDR3 loop: CASNLGSGELFF. The CDR3 nucleotides read TGTGCCAGCAATTTAGGGTCCGGGGAGCTGTTTTTT.

V gene TRBV28 combines with J gene TRBJ1-2; D is perhaps TRBD1 (6 bases). Germline CDR1 reads MDHEN; CDR2 reads SYDVKM. The germline V and J ends were trimmed by 4 bases and 7 bases, with 10 bases remaining between them. This CDR3 has 12 amino acids. CDR3 DNA sequence: TGTGCCAGCAGTTCGACAGGTCGTGGCTACACCTTC. Translation: CASSSTGRGYTF.

The V and J genes are TRBV19 and TRBJ2-7; D remains unclear. Germline CDR1 is LNHDA and CDR2 is SQIVND (reference sequence). Trimming removed 5 bases from V and 0 bases from J, with 11 bases in between. This CDR3 has 14 residues. The CDR3 loop is CASSLTTSSYEQYF. In nucleotides, the CDR3 is TGTGCCAGTAGTTTAACGACAAGCTCCTACGAGCAGTACTTC.

The V and J genes are TRBV2 and TRBJ2-5; 14 bases agree with TRBD2. The CDR3 is 15 residues long. Germline V lookup: CDR1 SNHLY, CDR2 FYNNEI. With V trimmed by 6 bases and J by 10 bases, 10 bases remained unmatched. CDR3 coding DNA: TGTGCCAGCAGAGATAAGGGACTAGCGGGAGTTAACCAGTACTTC. This codes for CASRDKGLAGVNQYF. The full variable domain, its missing parts supplied by reference TRBV2 and TRBJ2-5, is EPEVTQTPSHQVTQMGQEVILRCVPISNHLYFYWYRQILGQKVEFLVSFYNNEISEKSEIFDDQFSVERPDGSNFTLKIRSTKLEDSAMYFCASRDKGLAGVNQYFGPGTRLLVL.

The chain couples TRBV7-9 to TRBJ1-6, with D perhaps TRBD1 (5 bases). Germline V gives CDR1 SEHNR, CDR2 FQNEAQ (reference sequence). Between the trimmed V and J ends, which lost 4 bases and 0 bases, there was a span of 10 bases. The CDR3 is 16 amino acids. This CDR3 is CASSYRRSSYNSPLHF. CDR3 DNA sequence: TGTGCCAGCAGCTACAGGAGGAGCTCCTATAATTCACCCCTCCACTTT.